One TCR beta chain is described in this entry. The data stem from a study of blood T cell repertoires in COVID-19. The overall study: Acute and convalescent COVID-19 specimens originated in the United States, Italy and Spain.

The V segment lost 2 bases and the J segment 7 bases; nucleotides outside the gene matches: 12. From germline, CDR1 is SGHRS and CDR2 YFSETQ. This CDR3 spans 16 amino acids. In the original processing: Using reference gene primer amplification, nucleated cell counts were estimated. TCRdb's copy holds only in-frame clones and misses some; the assay was immunoSEQ multiplex PCR. The D gene and trimming were derived from the DNA, and the V and J assignments and clone size from that table. Here the sample spans some 100,000 clones, around nine tenths being singletons. The sequencing input was peripheral blood. This TCR was recovered from a woman in her seventies with acute or convalescent COVID-19. The V call is TRBV5-1, the J call TRBJ1-2, with 9 bases aligning to TRBD1. CDR3: CASSFALGDRVFGYTF. CDR3 sequence (DNA): TGCGCCAGCAGCTTTGCGCTTGGGGACAGGGTTTTTGGCTACACCTTC.